A selection of T cell receptor beta chains follows, all from one sample in a study of PD-1 blockade in classical Hodgkin lymphoma. Profiling relied on immunoSEQ multiplex PCR, and the TCRdb table lists in-frame clones only, not all of them. This repertoire shows roughly 18,000 clones, 70% found once; its top ten account for just under 2.5%. This sample comprised CD4+ T cells from blood, obtained before the fourth cycle of nivolumab. Receptors originate from a human donor with classical Hodgkin lymphoma. Each CDR3 is given without its conserved first and last residue. Each record gives: V gene, D gene, J gene, CDR3 protein. The D gene is left open where the match is weak.

V gene: TRBV6-5; D gene: TRBD2; J gene: TRBJ2-7; CDR3 protein: ASSYNGGDSYEQY
V gene: TRBV4-1; D gene: TRBD2; J gene: TRBJ2-7; CDR3 protein: ASSQDWLAGYEQY
V gene: TRBV30; D gene: TRBD1; J gene: TRBJ1-2; CDR3 protein: AWSAQGAGGYT
V gene: TRBV5-5; D gene: -; J gene: TRBJ1-2; CDR3 protein: ASSQNWNYGYT
V gene: TRBV6-5; D gene: TRBD2; J gene: TRBJ2-2; CDR3 protein: ASGGGRFYGELF
V gene: TRBV4-1; D gene: -; J gene: TRBJ1-5; CDR3 protein: ASSKSGTTIYQPQH
V gene: TRBV6-5; D gene: -; J gene: TRBJ1-1; CDR3 protein: ASSYGEGVFTEAF
V gene: TRBV6-6; D gene: TRBD1; J gene: TRBJ2-3; CDR3 protein: ASALTGGGDTQY
V gene: TRBV19; D gene: TRBD2; J gene: TRBJ2-7; CDR3 protein: ASSALAGGPYEQY
V gene: TRBV10-3; D gene: -; J gene: TRBJ2-2; CDR3 protein: AISRVAGELF
V gene: TRBV11-2; D gene: -; J gene: TRBJ2-7; CDR3 protein: ASSLLRGPPYEQY
V gene: TRBV11-2; D gene: -; J gene: TRBJ1-1; CDR3 protein: ASSFEFRNTEAF
V gene: TRBV9; D gene: -; J gene: TRBJ2-5; CDR3 protein: ASSVDPGGGIETQY
V gene: TRBV5-4; D gene: -; J gene: TRBJ2-1; CDR3 protein: ASSLVPSAYNEQF
V gene: TRBV5-1; D gene: -; J gene: TRBJ1-3; CDR3 protein: ASSLAPGTSSGNTIY
V gene: TRBV5-1; D gene: -; J gene: TRBJ1-2; CDR3 protein: ASSLDGTSYGYT
V gene: TRBV5-1; D gene: -; J gene: TRBJ2-5; CDR3 protein: ASRTGTQETQY
V gene: TRBV18; D gene: TRBD1; J gene: TRBJ1-6; CDR3 protein: ASSPDRVNSPLH
V gene: TRBV7-9; D gene: -; J gene: TRBJ1-1; CDR3 protein: ASSLLSGADTEAF
V gene: TRBV9; D gene: -; J gene: TRBJ1-2; CDR3 protein: ASSAGTRPQLWGYT
V gene: TRBV12-5; D gene: -; J gene: TRBJ2-6; CDR3 protein: ASAHSGANVLT
V gene: TRBV19; D gene: TRBD1; J gene: TRBJ1-1; CDR3 protein: ASSRTGGQNTEAF
V gene: TRBV4-3; D gene: -; J gene: TRBJ1-1; CDR3 protein: ASSQGSWGRTEAF
V gene: TRBV14; D gene: -; J gene: TRBJ2-1; CDR3 protein: ASSFDPGTPYNEQF
V gene: TRBV5-1; D gene: -; J gene: TRBJ2-1; CDR3 protein: ASSLEQTSYNEQF
V gene: TRBV7-3; D gene: -; J gene: TRBJ2-5; CDR3 protein: ASSLSGLQETQY
V gene: TRBV18; D gene: -; J gene: TRBJ1-6; CDR3 protein: ASSPPGGYNSPLH
V gene: TRBV28; D gene: -; J gene: TRBJ2-7; CDR3 protein: ASSLGRGAYEQY
V gene: TRBV5-1; D gene: TRBD2; J gene: TRBJ2-1; CDR3 protein: ASSTGTSGNEQF